This passage covers 27 T cell receptor beta chains from one sample sequenced in a study of PD-1 blockade in classical Hodgkin lymphoma. Autologous stem cell transplantation was followed by relapse in every patient, and brentuximab vedotin exposure varied. Produced via immunoSEQ multiplex PCR; TCRdb's table is partial and in-frame only. This table has 35,000 to 45,000 clones, about 70% appearing once. The input for sequencing was peripheral blood mononuclear cells (PBMCs), taken before the second cycle of nivolumab. The receptors were gathered from a human donor with classical Hodgkin lymphoma.

This clone has more than one count but fewer than ten. V and J are TRBV27 and TRBJ2-6; the D is unclear. Trimming left V 2 bases short and J 0 bases short, with 11 bases between. The CDR3 runs 17 residues. CDR1 is MNHEY and CDR2 is SMNVEV in the germline V gene (reference sequence). The CDR3 nucleotides read TGTGCCAGCAGTTTAGAATGGCGGTCCTCTGGGGCCAACGTCCTGACTTTC. This translates into CASSLEWRSSGANVLTF. Supplemented by reference TRBV27 and TRBJ2-6, the full variable domain reads EAQVTQNPRYLITVTGKKLTVTCSQNMNHEYMSWYRQDPGLGLRQIYYSMNVEVTDKGDVPEGYKVSRKEKRNFPLILESPSPNQTSLYFCASSLEWRSSGANVLTFGAGSRLTVL.

V is TRBV2 and J is TRBJ2-1, with D perhaps assigned TRBD1 or TRBD2 (6 bases each). Germline lookup yields CDR1 SNHLY and CDR2 FYNNEI. V gave up 7 bases and J gave up 4 bases, with 17 bases separating them. This CDR3 spans 15 amino acids. The DNA for the CDR3 is TGTGCCAGCAAAACGGGGGCCTCCCCTTACAATGAGCAGTTCTTC. This gives the protein CASKTGASPYNEQFF.

This clone appeared a few times. This chain links TRBV18 with TRBJ2-1; 10 bases line up with TRBD1. CDR1 and CDR2 from the germline V gene are KGHSH and LQKENI. V dropped 4 bases and J dropped 2; count of bases not matched to a gene: 2. This CDR3 is 15 amino acids long. The CDR3 region is CASSLDRGPYNEQFF. The DNA for the CDR3 is TGTGCCAGCTCACTCGACAGGGGGCCCTACAATGAGCAGTTCTTC.

This clone has only a few counts. The V call is TRBV4-3, the J call TRBJ2-7; no firm D call. The V gene lost 0 bases and the J gene lost 7 bases, with 13 bases spanning the gap. This CDR3 has 14 amino acids. Per germline, CDR1 LGHNA and CDR2 YSLEER. CDR3 nucleotide sequence: TGCGCCAGCAGCCAAGACACCCTTCTAGGGGAGCAGTACTTC. This encodes CASSQDTLLGEQYF.

This clone was counted only a few times. V is TRBV5-1 and J is TRBJ2-1, with a tentative D call TRBD2 (5 bases). The CDR3 sequence is 15 residues long. Trimming removed 1 base at V and 0 bases at J, with 8 bases between. Germline V gene data show CDR1 as SGHRS and CDR2 as YFSETQ. CDR3 nucleotide sequence: TGCGCCAGCAGCTTGAGCGGATACTCCTACAATGAGCAGTTCTTC. Translation: CASSLSGYSYNEQFF.

The V call is TRBV2, the J call TRBJ2-7; 9 nucleotides agree with TRBD1. Trimming took 5 bases from V and 4 from J; bases not matched to a gene: 6. This CDR3 has 14 amino acids. Germline V gives CDR1 SNHLY, CDR2 FYNNEI. The CDR3 region is CASSRQGVLYEQYF. CDR3 bases: TGTGCCAGCAGTAGACAGGGGGTATTATACGAGCAGTACTTC.

This rearrangement joins TRBV2 to TRBJ1-5; D is uncertain. This CDR3 is 13 amino acids long. The germline V gene has CDR1 SNHLY and CDR2 FYNNEI. V lost 6 bases and J lost 2, with 8 bases in between. This CDR3 is CASSSNRNQPQHF. DNA of the CDR3: TGTGCCAGCAGCAGTAATCGCAATCAGCCCCAGCATTTT.

The chain combines TRBV5-1 with TRBJ2-5; 8 bases are a match to TRBD1. This CDR3 contains 16 residues. V lost 2 bases to trimming and J lost 1 base; unmatched junction nucleotides: 7. Germline V lookup: CDR1 SGHRS, CDR2 YFSETQ. The CDR3 reads CASSFAIGTGQETQYF. In DNA, the CDR3 is TGCGCCAGCAGCTTCGCCATCGGGACAGGCCAAGAGACCCAGTACTTC. Based on the CDR3 plus reference TRBV5-1 and TRBJ2-5, the full variable domain is KAGVTQTPRYLIKTRGQQVTLSCSPISGHRSVSWYQQTPGQGLQFLFEYFSETQRNKGNFPGRFSGRQFSNSRSEMNVSTLELGDSALYLCASSFAIGTGQETQYFGPGTRLLVL.

The genes are TRBV28 and TRBJ1-4; maybe TRBD1 (6 bases). The CDR3 runs 15 residues. Trimming removed 8 bases from V and 0 bases from J, with 13 bases in between. Germline V gene data show CDR1 as MDHEN and CDR2 as SYDVKM. CDR3 residues: CASGGAATTNEKLFF. In DNA, the CDR3 is TGTGCCAGCGGGGGGGCCGCAACAACTAATGAAAAACTGTTTTTT.

Concerning this clone: Additional DNA sequences in this sample encode the identical CDR3. The chain is built from TRBV28 and TRBJ1-5, with D uncertain. Trimming removed 3 bases at V and 2 bases at J, with 2 bases between. Germline loops: CDR1 MDHEN, CDR2 SYDVKM. The CDR3 extends over 12 amino acids. The CDR3 region has the DNA TGTGCCAGCAGTTTTGGCAATCAGCCCCAGCATTTT. Protein sequence: CASSFGNQPQHF.

The chain links TRBV4-2 to TRBJ1-5; the D is unclear. Deletions cut 2 bases from V and 6 bases from J, with 17 bases between. CDR1 and CDR2 from the germline V gene are LGHNA and YNFKEQ. The CDR3 sequence is 16 residues long. CDR3 protein: CASSQFYRRFSQPQHF. The CDR3 DNA sequence: TGTGCCAGCAGCCAATTTTACCGTCGTTTCAGTCAGCCCCAGCATTTT.

The chain recombines TRBV5-6 with TRBJ1-4; no clear D gene. V gave up 5 bases and J gave up 5 bases, with 19 bases separating them. The CDR3 runs to 16 residues. Germline loops: CDR1 SGHDT, CDR2 YYEEEE. The CDR3 spells CASSFALGTVNEKLFF. The CDR3 DNA follows: TGTGCCAGCAGTTTTGCTTTGGGTACAGTAAATGAAAAACTGTTTTTT.

V gene TRBV6-5 combines with J gene TRBJ2-7; 11 bases are a match to TRBD2. The CDR3 runs 15 residues. The V gene's germline CDR1 is MNHEY and CDR2 SVGAGI. The ends lost 5 bases at V and 3 bases at J; junction bases unmatched: 6. The CDR3 spells CASSMIGTSGYEQYF. CDR3 sequence (DNA): TGTGCCAGCAGTATGATCGGGACTAGCGGCTACGAGCAGTACTTC.

The rearrangement uses TRBV27 and TRBJ2-3, with unresolved D. The CDR3 extends over 12 amino acids. Looked up from germline, CDR1 is MNHEY and CDR2 is SMNVEV (reference sequence). Trimming cost V 4 bases and J 2 bases, with 4 bases left between them. The CDR3 DNA follows: TGTGCCAGCAGTTCATACACAGATACGCAGTATTTT. Its translation is CASSSYTDTQYF.

This clone is a singleton in its sample. V is TRBV11-3 and J is TRBJ2-5; no firm D call. Germline values: CDR1 SGHNT, CDR2 YENEEA. Between the trimmed V and J ends, which lost 5 bases and 0 bases, there was a span of 16 bases. The CDR3 is made up of 16 amino acids. This CDR3 is CASSPSPGLYQETQYF. The CDR3 nucleotides read TGTGCCAGCAGCCCTTCCCCGGGCCTGTACCAAGAGACCCAGTACTTC.

The V and J genes are TRBV6-5 and TRBJ1-5; D is ambiguous. CDR3 length: 13 residues. Per germline, CDR1 MNHEY and CDR2 SVGAGI. Trimming left V 5 bases short and J 4 bases short, with 9 bases between. The CDR3 sequence is CASSPRRNQPQHF. CDR3 DNA: TGTGCCAGCAGTCCGAGACGGAATCAGCCCCAGCATTTT.

The chain couples TRBV2 to TRBJ2-1, with a tentative D call TRBD1 (6 bases). V was shortened by 1 base and J by 7 bases, with 14 bases between the two germline ends. Per germline, CDR1 SNHLY and CDR2 FYNNEI. The CDR3 has 15 residues. In DNA, the CDR3 is TGTGCCAGCAGTGAAGTTTTCGCCCAGGGGAATGAGCAGTTCTTC. As protein: CASSEVFAQGNEQFF.

This rearrangement joins TRBV18 to TRBJ2-3; D is uncertain. Germline lookup yields CDR1 KGHSH and CDR2 LQKENI. V lost 2 bases, J lost 4 bases, and 4 bases lay in between. This CDR3 is built from 12 residues. The CDR3 region is CASSPGADTQYF. CDR3 coding DNA: TGTGCCAGCTCACCAGGGGCAGATACGCAGTATTTT.

This clone was recorded only once. The chain is built from TRBV27 and TRBJ1-5; no clear D gene. The V gene lost 4 bases and the J gene lost 2 bases, with 15 bases spanning the gap. This CDR3 has 16 amino acids. The germline V gene encodes CDR1 MNHEY and CDR2 SMNVEV (reference sequence). CDR3 residues: CASSSLIGEGNQPQHF. CDR3 nucleotide sequence: TGTGCCAGCAGTTCTTTGATAGGTGAGGGCAATCAGCCCCAGCATTTT.

This rearrangement joins TRBV7-8 to TRBJ1-6; D ambiguous. Looked up from germline, CDR1 is SGHVS and CDR2 is FQNEAQ. V lost 7 bases, J lost 9 bases, and 10 bases lay in between. CDR3 length: 12 residues. The CDR3 spells CASKGPGSPLHF. The CDR3 bases are TGTGCCAGCAAAGGCCCCGGTTCACCCCTCCACTTT.

The chain uses TRBV5-4 and TRBJ1-2, with no clear D. This CDR3 is 16 amino acids long. Germline CDR1 reads SGHNT; CDR2 reads YYREEE (reference sequence). V was pared by 0 bases and J by 1 base, with 13 bases between. This CDR3 is CASSLGISVLNYGYTF. The DNA for the CDR3 is TGTGCCAGCAGCTTGGGCATTTCGGTCCTTAACTATGGCTACACCTTC.

V usage is TRBV2 and J usage is TRBJ1-6; no reliable D call. Germline values: CDR1 SNHLY, CDR2 FYNNEI. The CDR3 contains 12 residues. The V and J ends lost 4 bases and 6 bases respectively, with 4 bases between them. CDR3 protein: CASSVGNSPLHF. For the CDR3, the DNA is TGTGCCAGCAGTGTGGGTAATTCACCCCTCCACTTT.

This clone was counted only a few times. V is TRBV27 and J is TRBJ2-3; 9 bases line up with TRBD1. Germline-derived CDR1 and CDR2 are MNHEY and SMNVEV (reference sequence). The CDR3 consists of 15 residues. J gave up 4 bases and V 10 bases, and 12 bases lay outside the gene matches. In DNA, the CDR3 is TGTGCCACCCGAAGGGACAGGGCCTCCCCAGATACGCAGTATTTT. Protein: CATRRDRASPDTQYF.

This chain joins TRBV7-8 and TRBJ1-6, with 8 bases lining up with TRBD1. Germline CDR1 SGHVS, CDR2 FQNEAQ. The CDR3 contains 16 residues. With V trimmed by 4 bases and J by 7 bases, 9 bases remained unmatched. CDR3 loop: CASSSQGARGNSPLHF. The CDR3 DNA is TGTGCCAGCAGCTCCCAGGGGGCGAGAGGAAATTCACCCCTCCACTTT.

This chain connects TRBV28 to TRBJ1-1; TRBD1 aligns across 8 bases. V trimming: 6 bases; J trimming: 5 bases; junction bases outside the gene matches: 11. The CDR3 loop spans 15 amino acids. CDR1 and CDR2 (germline): MDHEN, SYDVKM. The DNA of the CDR3 is TGTGCCAGCAGGCCCGTGGACAGGGAGGGGACTGAAGCTTTCTTT. Encoded protein: CASRPVDREGTEAFF.

This chain joins TRBV9 and TRBJ2-1, with 14 bases matching TRBD2. The CDR3 length is 16 residues. V was clipped by 4 bases and J by 10 bases; unmatched bases: 10. CDR1 is SGDLS and CDR2 is YYNGEE in the germline V gene. The chain's CDR3 is CASSPGLAGGRKEQFF. CDR3 nucleotide sequence: TGTGCCAGCAGCCCCGGACTAGCGGGGGGCCGAAAGGAGCAGTTCTTC.

The chain employs TRBV27 and TRBJ2-2; 11 nucleotides align to TRBD2. The CDR3 length is 15 residues. Germline V lookup: CDR1 MNHEY, CDR2 SMNVEV (reference sequence). With 6 bases clipped from V and 3 bases from J, the junction kept 3 bases outside the gene matches. The CDR3 sequence: CASRLAGVYTGELFF. In DNA form, the CDR3 reads TGTGCCAGCAGACTAGCGGGAGTGTACACCGGGGAGCTGTTTTTT.